The following is a T cell receptor beta chain sequence with its context. The antigen remains unidentified. This entry is derived from a study of CXCR3-negative and CXCR3-positive naive CD8 T cells. TRB cDNA libraries were made by UMI-labeled 5' RACE. TCRdb re-called the 5' RACE reads; one entry per CDR3 protein, DNA not given. In all, the sample yields about 150,000 distinct CDR3 sequences. Naive CD8+ T lymphocytes were specified as CD45RO-CCR7+CD27+CD95-. Regarding the study as a whole: TRB CDR3s of CXCR3-positive naive cells were more hydrophobic than those of CXCR3-negative naive cells. CXCR3 levels fell partly with cryopreservation; most assays relied on fresh PBMCs.

The sample taken for sequencing was naive CXCR3+ CD8+ T cells from blood. As to subset: CD45RO-CCR7+CD27+CD95- naive CD8+ T cells expressing CXCR3 (TNR3+). This sequence was found in a human donor in good health. Some clones in this sample may be carry-over from other donors' samples.

This CDR3 is CASSFPRETNEKLFF. The V and J genes are TRBV28 and TRBJ1-4. The CDR3 runs 15 residues. Germline V gene data show CDR1 as MDHEN and CDR2 as SYDVKM. Using reference TRBV28 and TRBJ1-4 for the parts outside the CDR3, the full variable domain is DVKVTQSSRYLVKRTGEKVFLECVQDMDHENMFWYRQDPGLGLRLIYFSYDVKMKEKGDIPEGYSVSREKKERFSLILESASTNQTSMYLCASSFPRETNEKLFFGSGTQLSVL.